These 24 T cell receptor beta chains originate from one sample sequenced in a study of blood T cell repertoires in COVID-19. Only in-frame clones appear in the TCRdb table, and some are missing; sequencing was by immunoSEQ multiplex PCR. The sample consists of fewer than 250,000 clones, 75% to 85% of them appearing once. Sequenced: peripheral blood. The receptor source for this set is a woman aged 70-85 years with acute or convalescent COVID-19.

The chain couples TRBV30 to TRBJ1-5; D uncertain. Germline V gene sequence: CDR1 GTSNPN, CDR2 SVGIG (reference sequence). Deletions cut 2 bases from V and 4 bases from J, with 9 bases between. The CDR3 runs 13 residues. The CDR3 spells CAWSRPGNQPQHF. The CDR3 DNA reads TGTGCCTGGAGTCGCCCGGGGAATCAGCCCCAGCATTTT. Looking up the rest from reference TRBV30 and TRBJ1-5 gives the full variable domain: SQTIHQWPATLVQPVGSPLSLECTVEGTSNPNLYWYRQAAGRGLQLLFYSVGIGQISSEVPQNLSASRPQDRQFILSSKKLLLSDSGFYLCAWSRPGNQPQHFGDGTRLSIL.

J is TRBJ2-3 and V is TRBV19, with D possibly being TRBD2 (6 bases). The CDR3 length is 13 residues. Germline CDR1 and CDR2: LNHDA and SQIVND (reference sequence). The V end was cut by 8 bases, the J end by 2 bases, with 11 bases between. The CDR3 DNA follows: TGTGCCAGTGGAGGGGATATCACAGATACGCAGTATTTT. This gives the protein CASGGDITDTQYF.

The CDR3 nucleotides read TGTGCCAGCAGCTTATGGACAGACTCTTCAGGCTACACCTTC. Protein product: CASSLWTDSSGYTF. This sequence joins TRBV7-9 and TRBJ1-2, with a possible D match to TRBD1 (6 bases). Germline V gene data show CDR1 as SEHNR and CDR2 as FQNEAQ (reference sequence). This CDR3 has 14 residues. V shed 2 bases and J shed 8 bases, with 15 bases lying between them.

Comments on this clone: Other nucleotide sequences from this sample produce the same CDR3. This chain joins TRBV28 and TRBJ2-7; TRBD1 aligns across 8 bases. Trimming took 4 bases from V and 4 from J; bases not matched to a gene: 3. CDR1 is MDHEN, CDR2 SYDVKM, per germline. This CDR3 spans 13 amino acids. This CDR3 reads CASSSGQGYEQYF. The CDR3 DNA reads TGTGCCAGCAGTTCAGGACAGGGTTACGAGCAGTACTTC.

The chain carries TRBV6-6 and TRBJ1-1; 8 positions agree with TRBD1. This CDR3 contains 14 residues. Trimming removed 7 bases from V and 8 bases from J; junction bases left unmatched: 12. Germline loops: CDR1 MNHNY, CDR2 SVGAGI (reference sequence). Here the CDR3 DNA reads TGTGCCAGCAACTATGCCCAGGGGGCAGTCGAAGCTTTCTTT. Protein sequence: CASNYAQGAVEAFF.

This sequence joins TRBV5-1 and TRBJ2-2; TRBD1 agrees at 8 bases. The CDR3 has 17 amino acids. Germline V lookup: CDR1 SGHRS, CDR2 YFSETQ. Germline trimming cut 0 bases from V and 4 bases from J; bases unmatched to any gene: 8. The CDR3, as DNA: TGCGCCAGCAGCTTGGTGCCGGGACAGGCCTTCACCGGGGAGCTGTTTTTT. Its translation: CASSLVPGQAFTGELFF. The full variable domain, in which reference TRBV5-1 and TRBJ2-2 provide the parts outside the CDR3, is KAGVTQTPRYLIKTRGQQVTLSCSPISGHRSVSWYQQTPGQGLQFLFEYFSETQRNKGNFPGRFSGRQFSNSRSEMNVSTLELGDSALYLCASSLVPGQAFTGELFFGEGSRLTVL.

The rearrangement uses TRBV4-1 and TRBJ1-2; D might be TRBD1 (5 bases). V dropped 0 bases and J dropped 2 bases, with 10 bases sitting between them. Germline assignment: CDR1 MGHRA and CDR2 YSYEKL. This CDR3 contains 15 residues. The CDR3 here is CASSQDPTENYGYTF. CDR3 in DNA: TGCGCCAGCAGCCAAGATCCGACAGAAAACTATGGCTACACCTTC.

The chain is built from TRBV28 and TRBJ1-6; D call uncertain. The CDR3 loop spans 14 amino acids. Trimming removed 2 bases at V and 6 bases at J, with 8 bases between. From germline, CDR1 is MDHEN and CDR2 SYDVKM. The CDR3: CASSLEVTNSPLHF. CDR3 nucleotide sequence: TGTGCCAGCAGTTTAGAGGTGACTAATTCACCCCTCCACTTT.

This chain connects TRBV5-8 to TRBJ2-1; 9 nucleotides agree with TRBD1. J was trimmed by 7 bases and V by 2 bases; bases with no gene match: 4. The germline gives CDR1 SGHTS, CDR2 YDEGEE. The CDR3 runs 14 residues. In DNA form, the CDR3 reads TGTGCCAGCAGCTTTGGGACAGGGTGGAATGAGCAGTTCTTC. Protein: CASSFGTGWNEQFF.

This clone was observed at least ten times. The genes are TRBV7-9 and TRBJ1-4; no reliable D call. The CDR3 has 15 amino acids. Between the trimmed V and J ends, which lost 6 bases and 7 bases, there was a span of 18 bases. From germline, CDR1 is SEHNR and CDR2 FQNEAQ (reference sequence). Here the CDR3 reads CASSLVEGWGEKLFF. The CDR3, as DNA: TGTGCCAGCAGTCTCGTGGAGGGTTGGGGTGAAAAACTGTTTTTT.

This clone was seen just once. The V gene is TRBV24-1, the J gene TRBJ2-1, with 10 bases identical to TRBD2. CDR3 length equals 17 residues. Germline V gene data show CDR1 as KGHDR and CDR2 as SFDVKD. V trimming: 5 bases; J trimming: 3 bases; junction bases outside the gene matches: 9. Here the CDR3 reads CATSGRDGLADYNEQFF. In DNA, the CDR3 is TGTGCCACCAGTGGTAGGGATGGACTAGCGGACTACAATGAGCAGTTCTTC.

This clone was seen once. The chain recombines TRBV9 with TRBJ2-5; TRBD2 matches 10 bases. V shed 0 bases, J shed 2 bases, and the junction held 4 bases outside the gene matches. This CDR3 comprises 16 residues. Germline V gene lookup returns CDR1 SGDLS and CDR2 YYNGEE. This CDR3 is CASSVGLAGDQETQYF. In DNA, the CDR3 is TGTGCCAGCAGCGTAGGTCTAGCGGGGGATCAAGAGACCCAGTACTTC.

Only one count was recorded for this clone. J is TRBJ1-6 and V is TRBV7-8; D is possibly TRBD1 (5 bases). The germline V and J ends were trimmed by 5 bases and 8 bases, with 19 bases remaining between them. Germline CDR1 SGHVS, CDR2 FQNEAQ. The CDR3 length is 16 residues. CDR3 sequence (DNA): TGTGCCAGCAGCCCGCGACCGGGACTCACTCATTCACCCCTCCACTTT. Protein product: CASSPRPGLTHSPLHF. Using reference TRBV7-8 and TRBJ1-6 for the parts outside the CDR3, the full variable domain is GAGVSQSPRYKVAKRGQDVALRCDPISGHVSLFWYQQALGQGPEFLTYFQNEAQLDKSGLPSDRFFAERPEGSVSTLKIQRTQQEDSAVYLCASSPRPGLTHSPLHFGNGTRLTVT.

This clone was seen just once. J is TRBJ1-5 and V is TRBV30; TRBD1 is a possible D gene (5 bases). Germline V gene lookup returns CDR1 GTSNPN and CDR2 SVGIG (reference sequence). The V gene lost 3 bases and the J gene lost 6 bases, with 12 bases spanning the gap. This CDR3 has 13 amino acids. Here the CDR3 reads CAWSAGGSQPQHF. CDR3 in DNA: TGTGCCTGGAGCGCCGGGGGATCTCAGCCCCAGCATTTT.

The sample holds one count of this clone. The chain is built from TRBV7-2 and TRBJ1-1, with 8 bases that match TRBD1. Germline CDR1 is SGHTA and CDR2 is FQGNSA. The length of the CDR3 is 15 residues. Germline trimming cut 3 bases from V and 3 bases from J; bases unmatched to any gene: 6. This chain's CDR3 is CASSFHQGADTEAFF. The CDR3 nucleotides are TGTGCCAGCAGCTTTCACCAGGGGGCTGACACTGAAGCTTTCTTT.

The chain carries TRBV28 and TRBJ1-5; D perhaps matches TRBD1 (5 bases). Trimming stripped 5 bases from V and 7 bases from J, with 12 bases between. CDR1 is MDHEN and CDR2 is SYDVKM in the germline V gene. The CDR3 has 13 amino acids. Written as DNA, the CDR3 is TGTGCCAGCAGTACCCACGGGGGACAGCCCCAGCATTTT. This codes for CASSTHGGQPQHF.

V usage is TRBV19 and J usage is TRBJ1-1; 8 nucleotides align to TRBD1. CDR3 size: 14 residues. Germline V lookup: CDR1 LNHDA, CDR2 SQIVND (reference sequence). The V gene end was trimmed by 6 bases and the J gene end by 0 bases; junction bases not matched to a gene: 3. The CDR3 DNA follows: TGTGCCAGTAGGAGGACAGGGTTGAACACTGAAGCTTTCTTT. Translating it yields CASRRTGLNTEAFF.

The chain recombines TRBV4-1 with TRBJ1-4; 7 bases fit TRBD1. This CDR3 contains 14 residues. Per the germline V gene, CDR1 is MGHRA and CDR2 is YSYEKL. V was pared by 6 bases and J by 6 bases, with 7 bases of the junction left unmatched. CDR3 DNA: TGCGCCAGCAGTCACACAGGGGCGGATGAAAAACTGTTTTTT. Protein product: CASSHTGADEKLFF.

The genes are TRBV24-1 and TRBJ2-2; the match to TRBD1 covers 7 bases. Germline CDR1 KGHDR, CDR2 SFDVKD. J lost 2 bases, V lost 10 bases, and 9 bases had no gene match. The CDR3 loop spans 15 amino acids. CDR3 in DNA: TGTGCCACAACCGCCGGGACAGCTAACACCGGGGAGCTGTTTTTT. It translates to CATTAGTANTGELFF.

Comment on this clone: The same CDR3 is also encoded by other DNA sequences in this sample. The chain joins TRBV2 to TRBJ1-1; 8 bases line up with TRBD1. The CDR3 loop spans 13 amino acids. The ends lost 4 bases at V and 5 bases at J; junction bases unmatched: 3. Germline CDR1 SNHLY, CDR2 FYNNEI. The CDR3 region is CASSVQGATEAFF. As DNA, the CDR3 is TGTGCCAGCAGTGTCCAGGGGGCGACTGAAGCTTTCTTT.

The chain is built from TRBV5-1 and TRBJ2-5, with D perhaps TRBD1 (5 bases). V was pared by 5 bases and J by 5 bases, with 16 bases between. This CDR3 spans 14 amino acids. Germline V gene sequence: CDR1 SGHRS, CDR2 YFSETQ. CDR3 nucleotides: TGCGCCAGCAGTTCAGGGCCGAATTGGGAGACCCAGTACTTC. Translating gives CASSSGPNWETQYF.

DNA of the CDR3: TGTGCCAGCACAGGTCCTGGCGCTTTCTTT. Protein product: CASTGPGAFF. V is TRBV2 and J is TRBJ1-1; D is unresolved. The V end lost 7 bases, the J end lost 11 bases, and 11 bases lay between the germline ends. The CDR3 contains 10 residues. Germline assignment: CDR1 SNHLY and CDR2 FYNNEI.

This clone was observed a few times. The CDR3 is CASSPSRSNYGYTF. The CDR3 DNA is TGTGCCAGCTCACCGTCTCGGTCTAACTATGGCTACACCTTC. This chain links TRBV18 with TRBJ1-2; D is ambiguous. The germline CDR1 and CDR2 sequences are KGHSH and LQKENI. V gave up 3 bases and J gave up 0 bases, with 8 bases separating them. The CDR3 consists of 14 residues.

This sequence joins TRBV3-1 (or the pseudogene TRBV3-2) and TRBJ2-7, with TRBD2 matching 14 bases. This CDR3 spans 16 amino acids. From germline, CDR1 is LGHDT and CDR2 YNNKEL (reference sequence). The V and J ends lost 3 bases and 2 bases, in that order; junction bases with no gene match: 3. CDR3 nucleotide sequence: TGTGCCAGCAGCCAGGGACTAGCGGGGGCCGCCTACGAGCAGTACTTC. Translation: CASSQGLAGAAYEQYF.